A single sample gave rise to the 25 T cell receptor beta chains below, sequenced in a study of cytomegalovirus exposure and HLA in healthy donors. Profiling relied on immunoSEQ multiplex PCR, and the TCRdb table lists in-frame clones only, not all of them. The sample holds 150,000 to 200,000 clones, about 80% seen once. Material: PBMCs. The receptors stem from a woman aged 18 to 35 in good health and CMV-seropositive.

V is TRBV2 and J is TRBJ1-3; no reliable D call. The CDR3 runs to 13 residues. Germline CDR1 SNHLY, CDR2 FYNNEI. Trimming shortened V by 8 bases and J by 3 bases, and 11 bases separated the two germline ends. The CDR3 DNA is TGTGCCAGCCGACTCGAAATTGGAAACACCATATATTTT. Amino acid sequence: CASRLEIGNTIYF.

In its sample, this clone was seen a few times. This chain joins TRBV2 and TRBJ1-2; a possible D gene is TRBD1 (5 bases). The CDR3 has 12 residues. Germline CDR1 reads SNHLY; CDR2 reads FYNNEI. The germline V and J ends were trimmed by 6 bases and 12 bases, with 17 bases remaining between them. The CDR3 nucleotides read TGTGCCAGCAGCCCCCCTTCAGGAGGGGACACCTTC. Its translation is CASSPPSGGDTF.

The V and J genes are TRBV7-2 and TRBJ1-5, with TRBD1 identical over 7 bases. CDR1 and CDR2 from the germline V gene are SGHTA and FQGNSA. The CDR3 consists of 13 residues. Trimming at V came to 5 bases and at J to 9 bases, leaving 7 bases not matched to a gene. DNA for the CDR3: TGTGCCAGCAGCCCAGACAGGGTGCGGCCCCAGCATTTT. It translates to CASSPDRVRPQHF.

The CDR3 reads CASSFVTPPGTGGNTQYF. The CDR3 DNA is TGTGCCAGCAGTTTCGTCACACCACCCGGGACAGGGGGTAATACGCAGTATTTT. The chain has TRBV27 and TRBJ2-3; 11 bases are shared with TRBD1. CDR3 length: 18 residues. CDR1 MNHEY and CDR2 SMNVEV come from the germline V gene (reference sequence). Trimming cost V 3 bases and J 7 bases; bases outside gene matches: 15.

The chain couples TRBV19 to TRBJ1-5; a weak D match, TRBD1 (5 bases). The V and J ends lost 5 bases and 4 bases respectively, with 12 bases between them. This CDR3 comprises 14 residues. CDR1 and CDR2 (germline): LNHDA, SQIVND (reference sequence). The DNA for the CDR3 is TGTGCCAGTAGTTGGAGCACAGGTAATCAGCCCCAGCATTTT. It yields the protein CASSWSTGNQPQHF.

The chain carries TRBV5-1 and TRBJ2-3, with 8 bases fitting TRBD2. Germline V gene data show CDR1 as SGHRS and CDR2 as YFSETQ. There are 14 residues in the CDR3. J lost 6 bases, V lost 7 bases, and 10 bases had no gene match. DNA for the CDR3: TGCGCCAGCGGGGCGGACGCTAGCGGGGATACGCAGTATTTT. Translating gives CASGADASGDTQYF.

This clone was picked up one time. This chain joins TRBV7-3 and TRBJ1-6, with D hard to call. Germline CDR1 and CDR2: SGHTA and FQGTGA. The CDR3 has 15 residues. V lost 2 bases and J 0 bases, leaving 5 bases between the germline ends. The CDR3, as DNA: TGTGCCAGCAGCTTATCGAGCTCCTATAATTCACCCCTCCACTTT. It yields the protein CASSLSSSYNSPLHF.

The CDR3 sequence is CASSPRDSYEQYF. In nucleotides, the CDR3 is TGTGCCAGCAGCCCTCGGGACAGCTACGAGCAGTACTTC. This chain connects TRBV9 to TRBJ2-7; 7 bases agree with TRBD1. Trimming removed 4 bases from V and 3 bases from J; junction bases left unmatched: 4. The CDR3 has 13 residues. Germline values: CDR1 SGDLS, CDR2 YYNGEE.

This sequence joins TRBV7-2 and TRBJ2-3; tentatively, D is TRBD2 (6 bases). The V and J ends lost 1 base and 6 bases respectively, with 14 bases between them. The CDR3 runs 15 residues. Germline assignment: CDR1 SGHTA and CDR2 FQGNSA. DNA of the CDR3: TGTGCCAGCAGCTTAGGCGGGGTGGCCGGGGATACGCAGTATTTT. Translated, it gives CASSLGGVAGDTQYF.

This clone was observed a single time. The V and J genes are TRBV18 and TRBJ2-1; 9 bases align to TRBD1. Germline CDR1 and CDR2: KGHSH and LQKENI. This CDR3 comprises 16 residues. V lost 2 bases, J lost 7 bases, and 9 bases stayed unmatched. CDR3 loop: CASSPSGTGILNEQFF. CDR3 bases: TGTGCCAGCTCACCATCCGGGACAGGGATTCTGAATGAGCAGTTCTTC. Using reference TRBV18 and TRBJ2-1 for the parts outside the CDR3, the full variable domain is NAGVMQNPRHLVRRRGQEARLRCSPMKGHSHVYWYRQLPEEGLKFMVYLQKENIIDESGMPKERFSAEFPKEGPSILRIQQVVRGDSAAYFCASSPSGTGILNEQFFGPGTRLTVL.

This chain connects TRBV15 to TRBJ1-5, with 10 bases identical to TRBD1. The V segment lost 4 bases and the J segment 6 bases; nucleotides outside the gene matches: 6. This CDR3 contains 15 residues. CDR1 is LNHNV, CDR2 YYDKDF, per germline (reference sequence). DNA for the CDR3: TGTGCCACCAGCACCCGGGACAGGGGTCTTCAGCCCCAGCATTTT. Residues: CATSTRDRGLQPQHF. The entire variable domain, with the rest obtained from reference TRBV15 and TRBJ1-5, is as follows: DAMVIQNPRYQVTQFGKPVTLSCSQTLNHNVMYWYQQKSSQAPKLLFHYYDKDFNNEADTPDNFQSRRPNTSFCFLDIRSPGLGDTAMYLCATSTRDRGLQPQHFGDGTRLSIL.

The chain joins TRBV7-2 to TRBJ2-7; 7 nucleotides match TRBD1. The CDR3 consists of 13 residues. J gave up 6 bases and V 5 bases, and 7 bases lay outside the gene matches. The germline gives CDR1 SGHTA, CDR2 FQGNSA. CDR3 sequence: CASSTGQLGEQYF. DNA for the CDR3: TGTGCCAGCAGCACGGGACAGTTGGGCGAGCAGTACTTC.

Only one count was recorded for this clone. This chain links TRBV10-3 with TRBJ2-7; TRBD2 matches at 8 bases. The CDR3 is 14 amino acids. Germline trimming cut 3 bases from V and 3 bases from J; bases unmatched to any gene: 4. Germline assignment: CDR1 ENHRY and CDR2 SYGVKD. CDR3 sequence reads: CAISERGGGYEQYF. The DNA of the CDR3 is TGTGCCATCAGTGAACGGGGGGGTGGCTACGAGCAGTACTTC.

This chain uses TRBV4-3 with TRBJ2-2; 8 nucleotides match TRBD2. Germline V gene lookup returns CDR1 LGHNA and CDR2 YSLEER. This CDR3 region has 14 residues. V shed 3 bases, J shed 4 bases, and the junction held 1 base outside the gene matches. CDR3 protein: CASSHLAGTGELFF. The CDR3 DNA reads TGCGCCAGCAGCCACCTAGCGGGCACCGGGGAGCTGTTTTTT.

The chain joins TRBV7-9 to TRBJ2-1, with TRBD1 matching over 9 bases. The V segment lost 11 bases and the J segment 5 bases; nucleotides outside the gene matches: 7. Germline V gene data show CDR1 as SEHNR and CDR2 as FQNEAQ (reference sequence). The CDR3 covers 13 residues. CDR3: CAGTGGNDNEQFF. The CDR3 DNA sequence: TGTGCCGGAACAGGGGGCAATGACAATGAGCAGTTCTTC.

The V call is TRBV7-2, the J call TRBJ2-1; 7 nucleotides match TRBD2. Per the germline V gene, CDR1 is SGHTA and CDR2 is FQGNSA. The CDR3 is made up of 13 amino acids. V lost 8 bases to trimming and J lost 6 bases; unmatched junction nucleotides: 7. CDR3 amino acids: CASEWRGSNEQFF. CDR3 nucleotides: TGTGCCAGCGAATGGCGGGGGTCCAATGAGCAGTTCTTC.

This clone was observed a few times. The rearrangement links TRBV7-2 to TRBJ1-6, with 10 bases matching TRBD1. The CDR3 runs to 18 residues. J gave up 7 bases and V 2 bases, and 11 bases lay outside the gene matches. The germline V gene encodes CDR1 SGHTA and CDR2 FQGNSA. CDR3 in amino acids: CASSLRPGTGANNSPLHF. In DNA form, the CDR3 reads TGTGCCAGCAGCTTACGACCCGGGACAGGGGCAAACAATTCACCCCTCCACTTT.

This clone was seen more than once but under ten times. This chain connects TRBV18 to TRBJ1-5; a possible D gene is TRBD1 (6 bases). V was pared by 2 bases and J by 5 bases, with 16 bases between. The CDR3 contains 16 residues. Germline-derived CDR1 and CDR2 are KGHSH and LQKENI. The CDR3 DNA is TGTGCCAGCTCACCAGGTACAGGGATTTCGCATCAGCCCCAGCATTTT. It codes for CASSPGTGISHQPQHF.

The table lists this clone with a few counts. The chain has TRBV6-1 and TRBJ1-1; D not resolved. Germline assignment: CDR1 MNHNS and CDR2 SASEGT. This CDR3 spans 13 amino acids. The V end lost 3 bases, the J end lost 1 base, and 6 bases lay between the germline ends. This CDR3 is CASSEAENTEAFF. The CDR3 region has the DNA TGTGCCAGCAGTGAGGCGGAGAACACTGAAGCTTTCTTT.

This chain joins TRBV7-6 and TRBJ1-1, with a possible D match to TRBD1 (6 bases). The CDR3 extends over 15 amino acids. Trimming removed 4 bases from V and 6 bases from J, with 18 bases in between. CDR1 SGHVS and CDR2 FNYEAQ come from the germline V gene. CDR3 loop: CASSSIRGSGPEAFF. For the CDR3, the DNA is TGTGCCAGCAGCTCCATCAGGGGTAGTGGCCCTGAAGCTTTCTTT. Based on the CDR3 plus reference TRBV7-6 and TRBJ1-1, the full variable domain is GAGVSQSPRYKVTKRGQDVALRCDPISGHVSLYWYRQALGQGPEFLTYFNYEAQQDKSGLPNDRFSAERPEGSISTLTIQRTEQRDSAMYRCASSSIRGSGPEAFFGQGTRLTVV.

V and J are TRBV5-1 and TRBJ2-3; 9 nucleotides line up with TRBD2. CDR1 SGHRS and CDR2 YFSETQ come from the germline V gene. J lost 4 bases, V lost 2 bases, and 5 bases had no gene match. The CDR3 runs to 15 residues. This CDR3 reads CASSLSGGTADTQYF. In DNA, the CDR3 is TGCGCCAGCAGCTTAAGCGGGGGGACCGCAGATACGCAGTATTTT. Using reference TRBV5-1 and TRBJ2-3 for the parts outside the CDR3, the full variable domain is KAGVTQTPRYLIKTRGQQVTLSCSPISGHRSVSWYQQTPGQGLQFLFEYFSETQRNKGNFPGRFSGRQFSNSRSEMNVSTLELGDSALYLCASSLSGGTADTQYFGPGTRLTVL.

CDR3 in DNA: TGTGCCAGCAGCTTGGCTGAGGCAGGGACCTACGAGCAGTACTTC. Translated, it gives CASSLAEAGTYEQYF. This sequence joins TRBV5-4 and TRBJ2-7; a weak D match, TRBD1 (5 bases). With 0 bases removed from V and 2 bases from J, the gap between germline ends came to 12 bases. The germline V gene encodes CDR1 SGHNT and CDR2 YYREEE (reference sequence). This CDR3 is 15 amino acids long.

This clone showed up just a few times. The genes are TRBV7-9 and TRBJ1-1; D gene ambiguous. CDR1 is SEHNR and CDR2 is FQNEAQ in the germline V gene (reference sequence). The CDR3 spans 11 residues. V was trimmed by 5 bases and J by 2 bases, leaving 3 bases between them. In DNA, the CDR3 is TGTGCCAGCAGCGTAAACACTGAAGCTTTCTTT. It codes for CASSVNTEAFF.

This clone was seen only once. The rearrangement links TRBV9 to TRBJ2-3; D ambiguous. Trimming shortened V by 2 bases and J by 4 bases, and 8 bases separated the two germline ends. The CDR3 has 13 residues. Germline V CDR1 and CDR2: SGDLS, YYNGEE. CDR3 sequence: CASSVPSSDTQYF. For the CDR3, the DNA is TGTGCCAGCAGCGTCCCTTCTTCAGATACGCAGTATTTT.

The chain joins TRBV6-5 to TRBJ2-5; D is possibly TRBD2 (6 bases). V lost 7 bases and J lost 1, with 16 bases in between. Germline V gene lookup returns CDR1 MNHEY and CDR2 SVGAGI. The CDR3 covers 15 residues. CDR3 DNA sequence: TGTGCCAGCAACACCGGGACTCTGGGCCAAGAGACCCAGTACTTC. This sequence encodes CASNTGTLGQETQYF.